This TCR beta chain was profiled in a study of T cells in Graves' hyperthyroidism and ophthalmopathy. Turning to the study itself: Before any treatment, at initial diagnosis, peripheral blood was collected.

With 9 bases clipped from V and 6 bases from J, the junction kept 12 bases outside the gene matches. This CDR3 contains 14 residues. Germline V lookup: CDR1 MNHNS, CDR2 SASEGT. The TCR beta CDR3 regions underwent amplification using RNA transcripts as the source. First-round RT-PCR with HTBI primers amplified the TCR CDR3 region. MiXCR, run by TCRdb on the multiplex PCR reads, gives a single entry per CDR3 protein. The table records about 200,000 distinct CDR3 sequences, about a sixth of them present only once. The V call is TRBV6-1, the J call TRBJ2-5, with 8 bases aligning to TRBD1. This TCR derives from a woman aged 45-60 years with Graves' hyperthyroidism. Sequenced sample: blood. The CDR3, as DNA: TGTGCCAGTAGGCACAGGGGGATCGAAAAGACCCAGTACTTC. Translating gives CASRHRGIEKTQYF.